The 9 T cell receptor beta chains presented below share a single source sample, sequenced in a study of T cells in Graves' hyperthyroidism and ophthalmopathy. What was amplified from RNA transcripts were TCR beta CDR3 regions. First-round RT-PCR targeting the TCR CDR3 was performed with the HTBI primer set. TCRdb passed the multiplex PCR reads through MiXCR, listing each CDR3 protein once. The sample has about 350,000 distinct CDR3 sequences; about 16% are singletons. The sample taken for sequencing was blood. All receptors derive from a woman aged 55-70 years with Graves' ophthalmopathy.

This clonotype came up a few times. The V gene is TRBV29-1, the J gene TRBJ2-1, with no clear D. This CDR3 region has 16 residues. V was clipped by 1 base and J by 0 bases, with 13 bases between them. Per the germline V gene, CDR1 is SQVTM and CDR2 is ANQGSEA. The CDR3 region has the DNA TGCAGCGTTGAAGGAGCACTCCCGCTCTCCTACAATGAGCAGTTCTTC. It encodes CSVEGALPLSYNEQFF.

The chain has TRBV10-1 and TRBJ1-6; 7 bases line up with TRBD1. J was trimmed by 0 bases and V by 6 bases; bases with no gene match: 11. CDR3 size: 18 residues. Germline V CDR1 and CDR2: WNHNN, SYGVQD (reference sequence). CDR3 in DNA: TGCGCCAGCAGCCCTCCGGACAGGATGAGCTCCTATAATTCACCCCTCCACTTT. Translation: CASSPPDRMSSYNSPLHF.

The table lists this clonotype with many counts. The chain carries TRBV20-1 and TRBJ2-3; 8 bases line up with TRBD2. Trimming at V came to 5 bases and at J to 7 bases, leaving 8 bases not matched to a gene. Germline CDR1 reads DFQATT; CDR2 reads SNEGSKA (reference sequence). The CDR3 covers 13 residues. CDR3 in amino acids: CSAVAGKGNTQYF. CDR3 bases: TGCAGTGCTGTAGCGGGAAAGGGGAATACGCAGTATTTT.

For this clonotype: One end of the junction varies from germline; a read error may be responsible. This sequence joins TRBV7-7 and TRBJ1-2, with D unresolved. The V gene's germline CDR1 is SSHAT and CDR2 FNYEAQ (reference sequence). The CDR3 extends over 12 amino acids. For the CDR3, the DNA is TGTGCTAGCAGCTTACCCGGTCATGGCTACACCTTC. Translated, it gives CASSLPGHGYTF.

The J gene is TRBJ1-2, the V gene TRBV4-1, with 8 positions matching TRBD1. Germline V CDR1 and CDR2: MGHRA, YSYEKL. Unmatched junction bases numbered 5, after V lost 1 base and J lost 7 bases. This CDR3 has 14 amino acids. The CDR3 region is CASSQGNRGSGYTF. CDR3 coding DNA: TGCGCCAGCAGCCAAGGGAACAGGGGGTCTGGCTACACCTTC.

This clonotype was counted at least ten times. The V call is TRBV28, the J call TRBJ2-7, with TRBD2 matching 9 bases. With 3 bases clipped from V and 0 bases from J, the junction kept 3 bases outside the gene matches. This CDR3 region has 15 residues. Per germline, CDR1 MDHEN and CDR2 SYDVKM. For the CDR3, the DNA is TGTGCCAGCAGTTTTGCTAGCGGGATCTCCTACGAGCAGTACTTC. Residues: CASSFASGISYEQYF. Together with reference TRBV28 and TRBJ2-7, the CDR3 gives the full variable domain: DVKVTQSSRYLVKRTGEKVFLECVQDMDHENMFWYRQDPGLGLRLIYFSYDVKMKEKGDIPEGYSVSREKKERFSLILESASTNQTSMYLCASSFASGISYEQYFGPGTRLTVT.

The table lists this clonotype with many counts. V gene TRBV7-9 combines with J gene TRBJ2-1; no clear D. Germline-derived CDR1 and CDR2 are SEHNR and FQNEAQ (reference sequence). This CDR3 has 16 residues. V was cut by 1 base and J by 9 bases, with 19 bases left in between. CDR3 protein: CASSLEDRIGKIEQFF. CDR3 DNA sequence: TGTGCCAGCAGCTTAGAGGACCGTATCGGTAAGATTGAGCAGTTCTTC.

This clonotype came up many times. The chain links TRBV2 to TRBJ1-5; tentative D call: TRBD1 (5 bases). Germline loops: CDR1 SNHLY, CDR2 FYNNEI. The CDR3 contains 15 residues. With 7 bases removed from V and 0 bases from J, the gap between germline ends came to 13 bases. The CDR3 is CASNQGTLSNQPQHF. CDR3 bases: TGTGCCAGCAATCAGGGAACCCTTAGCAATCAGCCCCAGCATTTT.

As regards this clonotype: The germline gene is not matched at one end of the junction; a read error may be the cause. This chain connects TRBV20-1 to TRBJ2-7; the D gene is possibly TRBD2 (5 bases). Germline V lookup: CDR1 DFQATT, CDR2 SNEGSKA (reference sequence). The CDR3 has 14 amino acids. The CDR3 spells CSANKPGSSYEQYF. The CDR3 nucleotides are TGCAGCGCTAACAAACCGGGAAGCTCCTACGAGCAGTACTTC.